The sequence of this T cell receptor (beta chain) was determined in a study of blood T cell repertoires in COVID-19. Study information: Samples of COVID-19 (acute and convalescent) were obtained from the United States, Italy and Spain.

Recruitment covered about 26 US areas and drew participants whose ages spanned roughly 18 to 100 years. Cohort allocation depended upon clinical history that participants reported. Authors' data handling: Estimation of nucleated cell counts was performed using reference gene primer amplification. Only in-frame clones appear in the TCRdb table, and some are missing; sequencing was by immunoSEQ multiplex PCR. V, J and clone size are those of that table, while D and trimming were read from the DNA. The table has 200,000 to 300,000 clones, approximately 89% seen once; the top ten hold roughly 2.3%. Input material: PBMCs or T cells enriched from blood (not recorded which). The TCR originated in a woman aged 40 to 50 with acute COVID-19.

The CDR3 sequence: CASSLAPGTSGKRGEQFF. CDR3 in DNA: TGTGCCAGCAGCTTAGCCCCGGGTACTAGCGGAAAGAGGGGGGAGCAGTTCTTC. The chain recombines TRBV11-2 with TRBJ2-1, with 8 bases that match TRBD2. The germline CDR1 and CDR2 sequences are SGHAT and FQNNGV. The CDR3 runs to 18 residues. V shed 1 base, J shed 10 bases, and the junction held 18 bases outside the gene matches.